Ten or more counts support the clone carrying this T cell receptor (beta chain). The V end lost 6 bases, the J end lost 6 bases, and 18 bases lay between the germline ends. CDR1 is MDHEN, CDR2 SYDVKM, per germline. The CDR3 loop spans 14 amino acids. The blood draw at each of two time points yielded six milliliters of peripheral blood. Genomic DNA yielded TCR beta CDR3, amplified by two-round multiplex PCR. The first round of PCR was done with primers that matched each TRBV and TRBJ gene. MiXCR, run by TCRdb on the multiplex PCR reads, gives a single entry per CDR3 protein. The repertoire holds almost 40,000 distinct CDR3 sequences, with roughly 24% as singletons. The data were taken from a study of prognosis after radiotherapy for stage I lung cancer. Overall study: The period between April 2018 and early 2019 saw the enrollment of stage I non-small cell lung cancer patients.

Material: PBMCs, obtained before or after stereotactic body radiation therapy (not recorded which). The chain uses TRBV28 and TRBJ2-7; D possibly corresponds to TRBD1 (8 bases). The clonotype was recovered from a donor over 45 with non-small cell lung cancer. CDR3 nucleotide sequence: TGTGCCAGCAGCCCAGGGGGCGGGGGCCGCGAGCAGTACTTC. It translates to CASSPGGGGREQYF.